This TCR beta chain was found in a study of shared clonotypes between healthy human individuals. TCRdb keeps only in-frame clones here, not all; method: immunoSEQ multiplex PCR. Found here are 950,000 to 1,300,000 clones, about 75% of them singletons; the top ten hold approximately 1.5%. Trimming cost V 5 bases and J 2 bases, with 9 bases left between them. The CDR3 sequence is 13 residues long. Germline lookup yields CDR1 MNHEY and CDR2 SVGAGI. The chain is built from TRBV6-5 and TRBJ1-1; D gene uncertain. Material for sequencing was memory CD4+ T cells sorted from blood. Subset indicated: CD45RA-negative fraction. The clonotype comes from a man aged 18 to 30 in good health. CDR3 region: CASSSQVNTEAFF. CDR3 DNA: TGTGCCAGCAGTAGTCAGGTAAACACTGAAGCTTTCTTT.